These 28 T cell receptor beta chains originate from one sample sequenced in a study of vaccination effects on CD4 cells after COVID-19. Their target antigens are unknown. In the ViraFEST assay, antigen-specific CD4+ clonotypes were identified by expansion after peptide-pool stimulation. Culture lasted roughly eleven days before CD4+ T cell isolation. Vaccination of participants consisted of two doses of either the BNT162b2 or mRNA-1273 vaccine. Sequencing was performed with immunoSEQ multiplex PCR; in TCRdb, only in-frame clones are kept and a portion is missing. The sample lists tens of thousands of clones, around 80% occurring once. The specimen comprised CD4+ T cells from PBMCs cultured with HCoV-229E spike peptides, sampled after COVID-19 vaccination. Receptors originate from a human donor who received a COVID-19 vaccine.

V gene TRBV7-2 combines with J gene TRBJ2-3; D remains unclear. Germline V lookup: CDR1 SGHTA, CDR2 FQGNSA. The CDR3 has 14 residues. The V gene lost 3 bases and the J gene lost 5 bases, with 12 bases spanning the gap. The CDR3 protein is CASSLQTSEDTQYF. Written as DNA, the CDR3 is TGTGCCAGCAGCTTGCAGACTTCTGAAGATACGCAGTATTTT.

For the CDR3, the DNA is TGTGCCAGTAATAAGGGACAGGGGGTAACGAACACTGAAGCTTTCTTT. Its protein is CASNKGQGVTNTEAFF. The rearrangement links TRBV19 to TRBJ1-1; 11 nucleotides line up with TRBD1. CDR1 is LNHDA and CDR2 is SQIVND in the germline V gene (reference sequence). The CDR3 spans 16 residues. After removal of 7 bases from V and 1 base from J, the junction contained 8 bases not matched to a gene. Full variable domain (rest looked up from reference TRBV19 and TRBJ1-1): DGGITQSPKYLFRKEGQNVTLSCEQNLNHDAMYWYRQDPGQGLRLIYYSQIVNDFQKGDIAEGYSVSREKKESFPLTVTSAQKNPTAFYLCASNKGQGVTNTEAFFGQGTRLTVV.

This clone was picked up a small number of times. CDR3 amino acids: CATSDLSRGNQETQYF. Written as DNA, the CDR3 is TGTGCCACCAGTGATTTGTCCAGGGGGAACCAAGAGACCCAGTACTTC. The chain is built from TRBV24-1 and TRBJ2-5, with TRBD1 matching 7 bases. CDR3 length: 16 amino acids. The junction had 3 bases not matched to a gene; V was cut back by 0 bases and J by 0 bases. Germline V lookup: CDR1 KGHDR, CDR2 SFDVKD.

CDR3 sequence (DNA): TGTGCCAGCAGTGATTCCGGACGGGGGGCCTTTTACAATGAGCAGTTCTTC. Its translation is CASSDSGRGAFYNEQFF. This chain links TRBV25-1 with TRBJ2-1, with D maybe TRBD2 (7 bases). Trimming cost V 3 bases and J 4 bases, with 19 bases left between them. The length of the CDR3 is 17 residues. CDR1 MGHDK and CDR2 SYGVNS come from the germline V gene. Filled out from reference TRBV25-1 and TRBJ2-1, the complete variable domain reads EADIYQTPRYLVIGTGKKITLECSQTMGHDKMYWYQQDPGMELHLIHYSYGVNSTEKGDLSSESTVSRIRTEHFPLTLESARPSHTSQYLCASSDSGRGAFYNEQFFGPGTRLTVL.

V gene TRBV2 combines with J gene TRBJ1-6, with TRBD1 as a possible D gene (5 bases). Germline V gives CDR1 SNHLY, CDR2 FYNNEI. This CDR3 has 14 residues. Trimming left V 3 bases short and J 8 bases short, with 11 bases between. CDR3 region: CASSDRAGHSPLHF. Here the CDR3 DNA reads TGTGCCAGCAGTGACAGGGCAGGGCATTCACCCCTCCACTTT.

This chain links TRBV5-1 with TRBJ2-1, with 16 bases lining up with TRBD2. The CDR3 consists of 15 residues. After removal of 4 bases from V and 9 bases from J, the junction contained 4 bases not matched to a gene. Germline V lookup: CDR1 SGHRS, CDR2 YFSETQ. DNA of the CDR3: TGCGCCAGCAGCCTTGGGACTAGCGGGGGGGGTGAGCAGTTCTTC. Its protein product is CASSLGTSGGGEQFF. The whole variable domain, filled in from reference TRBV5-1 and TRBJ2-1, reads KAGVTQTPRYLIKTRGQQVTLSCSPISGHRSVSWYQQTPGQGLQFLFEYFSETQRNKGNFPGRFSGRQFSNSRSEMNVSTLELGDSALYLCASSLGTSGGGEQFFGPGTRLTVL.

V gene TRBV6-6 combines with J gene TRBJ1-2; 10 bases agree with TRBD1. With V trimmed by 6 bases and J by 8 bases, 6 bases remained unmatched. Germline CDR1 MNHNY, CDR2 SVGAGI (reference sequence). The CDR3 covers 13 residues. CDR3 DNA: TGTGCCAGCAGACGACAGGGGGCGCGAGGCTACACCTTC. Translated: CASRRQGARGYTF.

The CDR3 DNA reads as TGTGCCACCAGCAGAGGGGACTATGGCTACACCTTC. Amino acid sequence: CATSRGDYGYTF. The rearrangement links TRBV15 to TRBJ1-2; D remains ambiguous. V was cut by 1 base and J by 3 bases, with 3 bases left in between. Germline V lookup: CDR1 LNHNV, CDR2 YYDKDF (reference sequence). The CDR3 length is 12 residues.

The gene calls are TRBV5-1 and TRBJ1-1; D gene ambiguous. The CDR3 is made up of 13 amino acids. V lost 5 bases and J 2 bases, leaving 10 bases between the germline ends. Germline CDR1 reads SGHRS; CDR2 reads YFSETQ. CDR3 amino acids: CASSLGINTEAFF. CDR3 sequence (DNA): TGCGCCAGCAGTCTCGGGATTAACACTGAAGCTTTCTTT. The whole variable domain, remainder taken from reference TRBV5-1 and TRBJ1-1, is KAGVTQTPRYLIKTRGQQVTLSCSPISGHRSVSWYQQTPGQGLQFLFEYFSETQRNKGNFPGRFSGRQFSNSRSEMNVSTLELGDSALYLCASSLGINTEAFFGQGTRLTVV.

The CDR3 DNA follows: TGTGCCAGTAGTATGCCGGGGGTCGGGAGTTCACCCCTCCACTTT. Amino acid sequence: CASSMPGVGSSPLHF. The chain uses TRBV19 and TRBJ1-6, with D perhaps matching TRBD1 (5 bases). The CDR3 spans 15 residues. Trimming cost V 3 bases and J 9 bases, with 15 bases left between them. Germline-derived CDR1 and CDR2 are LNHDA and SQIVND (reference sequence).

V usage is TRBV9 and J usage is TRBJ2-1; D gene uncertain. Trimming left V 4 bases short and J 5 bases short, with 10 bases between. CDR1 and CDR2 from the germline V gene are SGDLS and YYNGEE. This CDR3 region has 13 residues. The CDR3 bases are TGTGCCAGCAGCCCCCGGAGACACAATGAGCAGTTCTTC. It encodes CASSPRRHNEQFF.

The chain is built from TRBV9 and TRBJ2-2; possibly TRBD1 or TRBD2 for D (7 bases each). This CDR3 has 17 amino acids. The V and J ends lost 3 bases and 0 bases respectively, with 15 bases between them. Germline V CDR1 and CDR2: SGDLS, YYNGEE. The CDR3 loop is CASSAAQGGPNTGELFF. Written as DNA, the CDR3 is TGTGCCAGCAGCGCCGCGCAGGGGGGGCCGAACACCGGGGAGCTGTTTTTT.

CDR3 in DNA: TGTGCCAGCAGCCAGGCAAACCACGAGCAGTACGTC. It encodes CASSQANHEQYV. V is TRBV3-1 (or the pseudogene TRBV3-2) and J is TRBJ2-7; D call uncertain. Germline CDR1 and CDR2: LGHDT and YNNKEL (reference sequence). There are 12 residues in the CDR3. V was trimmed by 3 bases and J by 5 bases, leaving 8 bases between them.

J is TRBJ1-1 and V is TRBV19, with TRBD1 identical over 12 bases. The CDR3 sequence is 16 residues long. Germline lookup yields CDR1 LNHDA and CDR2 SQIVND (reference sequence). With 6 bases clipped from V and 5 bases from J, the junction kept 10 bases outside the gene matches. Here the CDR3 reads CASRSPGQGANTEAFF. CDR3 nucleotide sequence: TGTGCCAGTAGATCCCCGGGACAGGGGGCAAATACTGAAGCTTTCTTT.

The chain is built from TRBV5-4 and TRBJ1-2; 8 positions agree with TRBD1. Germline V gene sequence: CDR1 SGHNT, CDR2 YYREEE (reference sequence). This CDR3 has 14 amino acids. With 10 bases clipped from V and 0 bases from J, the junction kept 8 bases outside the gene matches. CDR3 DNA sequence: TGTGCCGGGACGACAGGGGCTACTAACTATGGCTACACCTTC. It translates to CAGTTGATNYGYTF.

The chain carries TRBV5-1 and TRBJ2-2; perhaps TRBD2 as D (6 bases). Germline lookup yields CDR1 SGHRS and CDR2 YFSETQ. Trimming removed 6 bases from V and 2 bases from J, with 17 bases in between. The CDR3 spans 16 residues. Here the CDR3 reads CASTPASAGNTGELFF. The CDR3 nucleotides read TGCGCCAGCACCCCTGCTAGCGCGGGTAACACCGGGGAGCTGTTTTTT.

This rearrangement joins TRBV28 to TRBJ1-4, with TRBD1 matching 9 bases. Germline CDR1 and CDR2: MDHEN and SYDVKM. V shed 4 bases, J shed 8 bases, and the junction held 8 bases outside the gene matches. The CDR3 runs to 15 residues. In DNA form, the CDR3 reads TGTGCCAGCAGTTCCGGGGGACAGGGACTCGAAAAACTGTTTTTT. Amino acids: CASSSGGQGLEKLFF.

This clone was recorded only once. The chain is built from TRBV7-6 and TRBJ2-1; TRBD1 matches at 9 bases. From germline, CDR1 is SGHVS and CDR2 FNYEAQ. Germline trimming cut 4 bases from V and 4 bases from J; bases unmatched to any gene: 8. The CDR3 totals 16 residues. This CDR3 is CASSSPGTGPYNEQFF. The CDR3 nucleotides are TGTGCCAGCAGCTCCCCAGGGACAGGGCCTTACAATGAGCAGTTCTTC. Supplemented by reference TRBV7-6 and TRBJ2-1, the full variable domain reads GAGVSQSPRYKVTKRGQDVALRCDPISGHVSLYWYRQALGQGPEFLTYFNYEAQQDKSGLPNDRFSAERPEGSISTLTIQRTEQRDSAMYRCASSSPGTGPYNEQFFGPGTRLTVL.

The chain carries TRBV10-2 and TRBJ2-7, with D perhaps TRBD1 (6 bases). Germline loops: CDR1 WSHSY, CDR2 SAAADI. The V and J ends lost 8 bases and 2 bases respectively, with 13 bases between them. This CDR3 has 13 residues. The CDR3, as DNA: TGCGCCAGCTCCCGACAGGCGACCTACGAGCAGTACGTC. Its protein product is CASSRQATYEQYV.

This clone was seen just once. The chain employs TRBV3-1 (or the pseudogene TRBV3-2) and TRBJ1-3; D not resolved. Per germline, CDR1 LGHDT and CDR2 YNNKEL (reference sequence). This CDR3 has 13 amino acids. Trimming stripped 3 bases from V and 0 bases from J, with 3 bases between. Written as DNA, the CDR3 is TGTGCCAGCAGCCAGTCCTCTGGAAACACCATATATTTT. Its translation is CASSQSSGNTIYF.

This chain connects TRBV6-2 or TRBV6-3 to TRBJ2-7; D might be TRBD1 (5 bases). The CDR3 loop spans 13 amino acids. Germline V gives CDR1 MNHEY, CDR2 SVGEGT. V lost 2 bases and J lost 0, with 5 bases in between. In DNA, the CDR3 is TGTGCCAGCAGTTACCAGGGCTCCTACGAGCAGTACGTC. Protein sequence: CASSYQGSYEQYV.

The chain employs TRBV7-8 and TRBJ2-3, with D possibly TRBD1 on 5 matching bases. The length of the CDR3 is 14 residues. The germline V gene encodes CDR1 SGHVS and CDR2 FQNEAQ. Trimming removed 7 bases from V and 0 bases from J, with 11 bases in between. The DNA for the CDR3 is TGTGCCAGCACCTCAGGGCCTAGCACAGATACGCAGTATTTT. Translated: CASTSGPSTDTQYF.

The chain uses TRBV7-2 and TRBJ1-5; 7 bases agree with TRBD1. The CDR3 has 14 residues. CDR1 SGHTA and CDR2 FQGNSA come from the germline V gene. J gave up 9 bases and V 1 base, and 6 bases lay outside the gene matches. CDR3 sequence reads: CASSLEGQVGPQHF. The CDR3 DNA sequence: TGTGCCAGCAGCTTAGAAGGACAGGTGGGGCCCCAGCATTTT.

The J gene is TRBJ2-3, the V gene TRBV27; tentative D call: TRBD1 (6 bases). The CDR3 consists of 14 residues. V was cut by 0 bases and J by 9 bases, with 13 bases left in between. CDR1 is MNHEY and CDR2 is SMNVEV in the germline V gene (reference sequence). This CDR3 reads CASSLSIGGDTQYF. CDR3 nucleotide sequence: TGTGCCAGCAGTTTATCGATAGGGGGAGACACGCAGTATTTT.

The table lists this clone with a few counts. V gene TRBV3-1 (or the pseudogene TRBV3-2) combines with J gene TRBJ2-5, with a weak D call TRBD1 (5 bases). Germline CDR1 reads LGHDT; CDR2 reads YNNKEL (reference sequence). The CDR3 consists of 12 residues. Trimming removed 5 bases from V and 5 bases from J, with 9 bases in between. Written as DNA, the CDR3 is TGTGCCAGCAGCTTGACAGAGGAGACCCAGTACTTC. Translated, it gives CASSLTEETQYF.

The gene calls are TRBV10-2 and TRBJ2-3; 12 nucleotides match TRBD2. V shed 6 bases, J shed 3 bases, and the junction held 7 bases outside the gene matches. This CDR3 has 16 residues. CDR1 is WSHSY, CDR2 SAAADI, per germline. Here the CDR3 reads CASSGLAGGRTDTQYF. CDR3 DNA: TGCGCCAGCAGCGGGCTAGCGGGGGGGCGTACAGATACGCAGTATTTT.

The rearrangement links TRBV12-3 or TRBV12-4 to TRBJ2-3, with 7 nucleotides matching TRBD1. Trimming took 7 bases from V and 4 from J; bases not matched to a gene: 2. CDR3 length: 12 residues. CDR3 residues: CASNQGADTQYF. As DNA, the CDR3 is TGTGCCAGCAACCAGGGGGCAGATACGCAGTATTTT.

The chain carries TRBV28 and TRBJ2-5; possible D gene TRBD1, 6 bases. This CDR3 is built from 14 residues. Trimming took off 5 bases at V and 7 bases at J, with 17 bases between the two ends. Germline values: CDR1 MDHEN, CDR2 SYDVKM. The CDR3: CASSPYREEGTQYF. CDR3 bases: TGTGCCAGCAGTCCTTACAGGGAAGAAGGGACCCAGTACTTC.